The 16 T cell receptor beta chains reported below all come from one sample, sequenced in a study of T cell changes during pregnancy in multiple sclerosis. The data were produced by immunoSEQ multiplex PCR, yet TCRdb's version contains in-frame clones alone and is incomplete. The sample shows under 70,000 clones, around 90% of them seen only once. Sample: CD4+ T cells from peripheral blood mononuclear cells, taken in the first trimester of pregnancy. All receptors come from a female donor with multiple sclerosis, enrolled in a pregnancy study.

This sequence joins TRBV9 and TRBJ1-3, with D uncertain. The germline CDR1 and CDR2 sequences are SGDLS and YYNGEE. Trimming removed 0 bases at V and 4 bases at J, with 20 bases between. The CDR3 contains 18 residues. Here the CDR3 reads CASSVATRTRGVGNTIYF. CDR3 nucleotides: TGTGCCAGCAGCGTAGCTACTCGGACTCGGGGAGTCGGAAACACCATATATTTT.

The chain combines TRBV18 with TRBJ1-4; the D is unclear. Germline loops: CDR1 KGHSH, CDR2 LQKENI. Deletions cut 1 base from V and 4 bases from J, with 7 bases between. The CDR3 has 14 amino acids. The CDR3 loop reads CASSPLSSNEKLFF. DNA for the CDR3: TGTGCCAGCTCACCACTCTCCAGTAATGAAAAACTGTTTTTT.

The chain is built from TRBV5-1 and TRBJ1-1; the D is unclear. The CDR3 consists of 15 residues. Trimming removed 1 base at V and 0 bases at J, with 10 bases between. Germline-derived CDR1 and CDR2 are SGHRS and YFSETQ. The CDR3 DNA sequence: TGCGCCAGCAGCTTGTATGGGAGAATGAACACTGAAGCTTTCTTT. It is translated as CASSLYGRMNTEAFF.

This sequence joins TRBV6-4 and TRBJ1-6; D perhaps matches TRBD1 (5 bases). Between the trimmed V and J ends, which lost 2 bases and 9 bases, there was a span of 11 bases. This CDR3 is 14 amino acids long. CDR1 MRHNA and CDR2 SNTAGT come from the germline V gene. CDR3 loop: CASSDRQGGSPLHF. In nucleotides, the CDR3 is TGTGCCAGCAGTGACCGGCAGGGAGGTTCACCCCTCCACTTT.

This rearrangement joins TRBV18 to TRBJ1-3; 8 bases map to TRBD1. After removal of 2 bases from V and 8 bases from J, the junction contained 11 bases not matched to a gene. This CDR3 is built from 16 residues. Germline values: CDR1 KGHSH, CDR2 LQKENI. This chain's CDR3 is CASSPFGQGVVDTIYF. The CDR3 DNA follows: TGTGCCAGCTCACCATTCGGACAGGGAGTCGTCGACACCATATATTTT.

V usage is TRBV7-9 and J usage is TRBJ2-7, with D unclear. Germline CDR1 is SEHNR and CDR2 is FQNEAQ (reference sequence). Trimming cost V 0 bases and J 4 bases, with 13 bases left between them. This CDR3 is built from 15 residues. CDR3 nucleotides: TGTGCCAGCAGCTTAGCGGGTCTAGGATCTTACGAGCAGTACTTC. Encoded protein: CASSLAGLGSYEQYF.

This clone appeared a single time. The chain carries TRBV11-2 and TRBJ2-3; TRBD2 matches 8 bases. J was trimmed by 10 bases and V by 2 bases; bases with no gene match: 5. Germline V lookup: CDR1 SGHAT, CDR2 FQNNGV. CDR3 length equals 13 residues. The CDR3 DNA follows: TGTGCCAGCAGCTTACTGAGCGGGGGAGCGCAGTATTTT. It specifies CASSLLSGGAQYF.

The genes are TRBV7-2 and TRBJ1-2; 8 bases line up with TRBD1. Germline V gene data show CDR1 as SGHTA and CDR2 as FQGNSA. V was clipped by 5 bases and J by 4 bases; unmatched bases: 6. The CDR3 sequence is 14 residues long. In DNA form, the CDR3 reads TGTGCCAGCAGCCCAGACAGGGGATTCTATGGCTACACCTTC. It yields the protein CASSPDRGFYGYTF.

The V gene is TRBV9, the J gene TRBJ1-3; no definite D call. The V and J ends lost 2 bases and 7 bases respectively, with 16 bases between them. This CDR3 has 15 amino acids. Germline CDR1 reads SGDLS; CDR2 reads YYNGEE. The CDR3 protein is CASSVGGTVGNTIYF. For the CDR3, the DNA is TGTGCCAGCAGCGTTGGAGGAACAGTCGGGAACACCATATATTTT.

The chain couples TRBV7-3 to TRBJ2-7; 9 bases match TRBD2. This CDR3 spans 22 amino acids. CDR1 SGHTA and CDR2 FQGTGA come from the germline V gene. V was pared by 5 bases and J by 3 bases, with 29 bases of the junction left unmatched. The CDR3, as DNA: TGTGCCAGCAGCCTCCGACAGGGTCCGAAGCGAAGCGGGGGGTTCGTTATCTACGAGCAGTACTTC. This gives the protein CASSLRQGPKRSGGFVIYEQYF.

V is TRBV19 and J is TRBJ1-5; possible D gene TRBD1, 5 bases. CDR3 length equals 16 residues. Trimming took off 4 bases at V and 1 base at J, with 14 bases between the two ends. Looked up from germline, CDR1 is LNHDA and CDR2 is SQIVND (reference sequence). The CDR3 spells CASSTPQGGSNQPQHF. The CDR3 nucleotides are TGTGCCAGTAGTACTCCGCAGGGAGGGAGCAATCAGCCCCAGCATTTT.

This clone was counted only a few times. The chain uses TRBV6-5 and TRBJ1-1; D might be TRBD1 (5 bases). Germline V lookup: CDR1 MNHEY, CDR2 SVGAGI. This CDR3 comprises 15 residues. Trimming removed 0 bases from V and 0 bases from J, with 8 bases in between. CDR3 DNA: TGTGCCAGCAGTTACTCGGGGGGTATGAACACTGAAGCTTTCTTT. It translates to CASSYSGGMNTEAFF.

The chain joins TRBV29-1 to TRBJ1-6; D not certain. CDR1 and CDR2 from the germline V gene are SQVTM and ANQGSEA. CDR3 size: 15 residues. The V and J ends lost 6 bases and 1 base respectively, with 13 bases between them. The CDR3 sequence: CSVRLSVSYNSPLHF. The CDR3 DNA sequence: TGCAGCGTCCGACTCTCCGTATCCTATAATTCACCCCTCCACTTT.

This chain uses TRBV25-1 with TRBJ2-7, with D tentatively TRBD1 (5 bases). CDR1 MGHDK and CDR2 SYGVNS come from the germline V gene. V lost 7 bases to trimming and J lost 3 bases, with 7 bases between them. The CDR3 extends over 11 amino acids. The CDR3 loop reads CASTRDYEQYF. Here the CDR3 DNA reads TGTGCCAGCACCAGGGACTACGAGCAGTACTTC.

CDR3 region: CASGYSGGYGYTF. The CDR3 nucleotides read TGTGCTAGTGGTTATTCAGGGGGCTATGGCTACACCTTC. V and J are TRBV12-5 and TRBJ1-2, with 7 bases that match TRBD1. CDR3 size: 13 residues. Germline V gene lookup returns CDR1 LGHNT and CDR2 FRNRAP. The J segment lost 4 bases and the V segment lost 4 bases, leaving 3 bases of the junction unmatched.

The J gene is TRBJ1-2, the V gene TRBV13, with 7 positions matching TRBD1. V dropped 8 bases and J dropped 0; count of bases not matched to a gene: 12. CDR1 and CDR2 (germline): PRHDT, FYEKMQ (reference sequence). The CDR3 is 16 residues long. In DNA form, the CDR3 reads TGTGCCAGCCGACCCACCGGAGGGGGCACTAACTATGGCTACACCTTC. Translating gives CASRPTGGGTNYGYTF.